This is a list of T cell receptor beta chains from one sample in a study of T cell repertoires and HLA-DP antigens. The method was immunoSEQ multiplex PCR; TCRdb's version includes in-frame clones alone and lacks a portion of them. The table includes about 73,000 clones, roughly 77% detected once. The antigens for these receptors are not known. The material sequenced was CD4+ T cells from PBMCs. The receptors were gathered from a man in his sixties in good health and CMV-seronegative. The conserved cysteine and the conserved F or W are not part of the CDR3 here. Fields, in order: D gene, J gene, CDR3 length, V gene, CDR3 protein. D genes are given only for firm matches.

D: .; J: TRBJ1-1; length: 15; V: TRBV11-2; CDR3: ASSLGTRVYPDTEAF
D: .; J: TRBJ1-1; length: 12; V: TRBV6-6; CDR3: ASSPRSGSTEAF
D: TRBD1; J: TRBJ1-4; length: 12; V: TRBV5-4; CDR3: ASSRTGINEKLF
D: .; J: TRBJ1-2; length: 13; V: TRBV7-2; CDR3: ASSPLGGLKDGYT
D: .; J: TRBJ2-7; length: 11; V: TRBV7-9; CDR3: ASSFRISDEQY
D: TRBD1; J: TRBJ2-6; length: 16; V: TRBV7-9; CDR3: ASSLGQGTSSGANVLT
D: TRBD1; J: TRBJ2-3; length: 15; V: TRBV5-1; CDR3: ASSPRRDSLSTDTQY
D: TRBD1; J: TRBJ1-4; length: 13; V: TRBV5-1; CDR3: ASSSQGGANEKLF
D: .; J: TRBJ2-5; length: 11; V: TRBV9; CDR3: ASSVQPQETQY
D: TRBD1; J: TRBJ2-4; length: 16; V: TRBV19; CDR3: ASSSQQGIPLAKNIQY
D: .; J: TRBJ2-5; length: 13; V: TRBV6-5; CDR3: ASSYWGAHKETQY
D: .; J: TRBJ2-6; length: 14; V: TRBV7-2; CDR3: ASSSALLSGANVLT
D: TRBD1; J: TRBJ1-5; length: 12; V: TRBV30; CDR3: AWSGTGGNQPQH
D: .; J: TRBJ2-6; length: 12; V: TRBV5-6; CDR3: ASGPYRDGNVLT
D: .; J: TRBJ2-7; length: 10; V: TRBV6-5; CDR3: ASSGNAYEQY
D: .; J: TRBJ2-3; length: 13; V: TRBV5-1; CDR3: ASSSLSSSTDTQY
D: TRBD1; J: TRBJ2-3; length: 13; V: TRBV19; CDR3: ASSINRGRPDTQY
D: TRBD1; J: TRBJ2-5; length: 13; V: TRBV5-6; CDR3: ASSAEGQLLRAQY
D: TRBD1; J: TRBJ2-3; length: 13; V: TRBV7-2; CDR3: ASSRQQGRTDTQY
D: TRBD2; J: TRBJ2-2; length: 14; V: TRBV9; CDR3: ASSAAPTGGAGELF
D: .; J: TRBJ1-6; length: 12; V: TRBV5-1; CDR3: ASADGLMNSPLH
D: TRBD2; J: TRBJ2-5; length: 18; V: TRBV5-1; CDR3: ASSLENGTSGSRRVETQY
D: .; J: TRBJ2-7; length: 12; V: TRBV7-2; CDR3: ASSLAGASHEQY
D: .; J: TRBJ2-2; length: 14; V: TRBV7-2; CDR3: ASSPTRGGTAGELF
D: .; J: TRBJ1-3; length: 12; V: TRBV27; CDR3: ASKSQTSGNTIY
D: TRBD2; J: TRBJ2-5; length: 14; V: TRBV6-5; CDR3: ASSYSVAGGRETQY
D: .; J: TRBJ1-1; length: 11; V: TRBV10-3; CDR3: ASQTREEAEAF
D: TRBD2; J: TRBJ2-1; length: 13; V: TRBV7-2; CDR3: ASSLVSSGVNEQF
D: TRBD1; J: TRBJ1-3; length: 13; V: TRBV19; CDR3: ASTRDRESGNTIY
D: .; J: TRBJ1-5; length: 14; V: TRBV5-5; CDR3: ASSSTYGDGNQPQH
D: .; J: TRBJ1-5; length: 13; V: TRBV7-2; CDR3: ASSLVRYSNQPQH
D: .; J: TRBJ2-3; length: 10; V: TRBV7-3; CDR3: ASSAGTDTQY
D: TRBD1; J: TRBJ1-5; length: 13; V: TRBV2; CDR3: ASHLDRVSNQPQH
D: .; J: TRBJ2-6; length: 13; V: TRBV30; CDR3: AWSRRAAGANVLT
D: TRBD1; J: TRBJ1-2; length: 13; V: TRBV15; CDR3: ATSSPGQERDGYT
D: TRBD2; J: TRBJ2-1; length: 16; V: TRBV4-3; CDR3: ASSPRGAGGPRGNEQF
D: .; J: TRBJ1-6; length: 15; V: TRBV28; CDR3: ASQNRGLSSYNSPLH
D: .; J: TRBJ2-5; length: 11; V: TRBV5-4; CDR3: ASSSSPLETQY
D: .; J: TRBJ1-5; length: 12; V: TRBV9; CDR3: ASSVGGYNQPQH
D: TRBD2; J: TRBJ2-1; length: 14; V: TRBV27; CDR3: ASSRGRALLTNEQF
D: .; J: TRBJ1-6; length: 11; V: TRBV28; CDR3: ASSSPRLSPLH
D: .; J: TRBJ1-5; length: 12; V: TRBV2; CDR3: ASSEQGRNQPQH
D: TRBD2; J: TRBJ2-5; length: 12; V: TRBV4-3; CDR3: ASSPSGRGETQY
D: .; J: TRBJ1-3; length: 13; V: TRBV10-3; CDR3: AISESGTTGNTIY
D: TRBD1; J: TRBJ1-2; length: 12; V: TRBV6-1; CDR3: ASTSGTGNYGYT
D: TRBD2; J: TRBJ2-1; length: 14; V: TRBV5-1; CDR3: ASSWTSGDSVYEQF
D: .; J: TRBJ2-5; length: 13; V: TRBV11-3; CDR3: ASSLDGTEEETQY
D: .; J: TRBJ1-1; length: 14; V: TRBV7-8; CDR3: ASSLSWRQENTEAF
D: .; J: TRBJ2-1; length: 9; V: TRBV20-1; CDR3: SARGIDEQF
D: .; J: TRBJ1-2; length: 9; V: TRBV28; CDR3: ASSSRGGYT
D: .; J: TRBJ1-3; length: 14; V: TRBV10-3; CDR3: AISEAPQGLGNTIY
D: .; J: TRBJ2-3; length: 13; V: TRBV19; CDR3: ASSISSPPQGTQY
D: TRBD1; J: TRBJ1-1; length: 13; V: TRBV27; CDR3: ASSLSTGGNTEAF
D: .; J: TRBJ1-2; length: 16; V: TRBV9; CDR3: ASSVAFLGGDRPGGYT
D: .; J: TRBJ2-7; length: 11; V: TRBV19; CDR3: ASSIGSSSEQY
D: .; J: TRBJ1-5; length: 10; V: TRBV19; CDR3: ASSRGNQPQH
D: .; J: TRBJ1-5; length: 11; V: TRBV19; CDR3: ASSWPGDQPQH
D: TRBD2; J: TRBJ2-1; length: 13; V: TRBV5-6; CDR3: ASSSSGGAHNEQF
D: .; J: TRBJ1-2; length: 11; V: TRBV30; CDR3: AWSPGGGFGYT
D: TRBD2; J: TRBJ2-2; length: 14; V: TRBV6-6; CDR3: ASQTTSGGLTGELF